Below are 21 T cell receptor beta chains sequenced from a single sample in a study of blood T cells in healthy people across ages. Then a second PCR, running roughly 7 to 12 cycles, was carried out with a sample-barcoded 5' primer and a J-beta primer mix. Each CDR3 protein gets one entry after TCRdb re-called the 5' RACE reads with MiXCR. The repertoire consists of about 800,000 distinct CDR3 sequences, with approximately 25% occurring once and the leading ten covering 3% to 4.5%. This same sample was also taken into another study, of T cells of mothers and their children.

The sample comprised blood. The receptors come from a boy younger than 18 in good health.

This chain links TRBV12-3 or TRBV12-4 with TRBJ2-7; D might be TRBD1 (6 bases). V lost 6 bases and J 3 bases, leaving 15 bases between the germline ends. CDR3 length: 14 amino acids. In DNA form, the CDR3 reads TGTGCCAGCAGCCGGACAGAGGGCTTCTACGAGCAGTACTTC. Amino acid sequence: CASSRTEGFYEQYF.

This chain uses TRBV11-2 with TRBJ2-7; 7 bases map to TRBD1. The V segment lost 0 bases and the J segment 1 base; nucleotides outside the gene matches: 9. Germline-derived CDR1 and CDR2 are SGHAT and FQNNGV. The CDR3 extends over 17 amino acids. The DNA of the CDR3 is TGTGCCAGCAGCTTAGACCCCGGGACAGTGAATTCCTACGAGCAGTACTTC. Translated, it gives CASSLDPGTVNSYEQYF. The variable domain in full, with the rest retrieved from reference TRBV11-2 and TRBJ2-7, is EAGVAQSPRYKIIEKRQSVAFWCNPISGHATLYWYQQILGQGPKLLIQFQNNGVVDDSQLPKDRFSAERLKGVDSTLKIQPAKLEDSAVYLCASSLDPGTVNSYEQYFGPGTRLTVT.

The chain links TRBV14 to TRBJ2-1; TRBD2 matches 10 bases. Trimming took 3 bases from V and 4 from J; bases not matched to a gene: 9. This CDR3 is built from 17 residues. Germline V gives CDR1 SGHDN, CDR2 FVKESK. This CDR3 reads CASSQDVLAGTYNEQFF. CDR3 sequence (DNA): TGTGCCAGCAGCCAGGACGTACTAGCGGGGACGTACAATGAGCAGTTCTTC.

Comment on this clonotype: Mismatch with germline at one junction end may stem from a read error. The V gene is TRBV4-3, the J gene TRBJ2-7; D remains unclear. Germline lookup yields CDR1 LGHNA and CDR2 YSLEER. The CDR3 covers 13 residues. The DNA of the CDR3 is TGCGCCAACAGCCAAGATAAAACCTACGAGCAGTACTTC. Its protein product is CANSQDKTYEQYF.

This clonotype was detected many times. V gene TRBV27 combines with J gene TRBJ2-5; tentatively, D is TRBD1 (5 bases). The V gene lost 2 bases and the J gene lost 4 bases, with 8 bases spanning the gap. The CDR3 contains 13 residues. Germline CDR1 MNHEY, CDR2 SMNVEV (reference sequence). The CDR3 DNA reads TGTGCCAGCAGTTTACAGGGTCCAGAGACCCAGTACTTC. This encodes CASSLQGPETQYF.

V and J are TRBV29-1 and TRBJ1-1; 8 bases match TRBD1. There are 12 residues in the CDR3. Germline V gene sequence: CDR1 SQVTM, CDR2 ANQGSEA. The junction had 6 bases not matched to a gene; V was cut back by 6 bases and J by 6 bases. The CDR3 loop reads CSVEPDRAEAFF. CDR3 DNA sequence: TGCAGCGTAGAACCGGACAGGGCTGAAGCTTTCTTT. The full variable domain, its missing parts supplied by reference TRBV29-1 and TRBJ1-1, is SAVISQKPSRDICQRGTSLTIQCQVDSQVTMMFWYRQQPGQSLTLIATANQGSEATYESGFVIDKFPISRPNLTFSTLTVSNMSPEDSSIYLCSVEPDRAEAFFGQGTRLTVV.

V is TRBV20-1 and J is TRBJ2-7; D remains ambiguous. Germline CDR1 DFQATT, CDR2 SNEGSKA (reference sequence). The germline V and J ends were trimmed by 3 bases and 0 bases, with 12 bases remaining between them. This CDR3 has 14 amino acids. DNA for the CDR3: TGCAGTGCTAGTAATCCAGGCGACTCCTACGAGCAGTACTTC. Its translation is CSASNPGDSYEQYF.

This clonotype has more than one count but fewer than ten. The genes are TRBV7-3 and TRBJ2-1, with a weak D call TRBD1 (6 bases). Germline V gives CDR1 SGHTA, CDR2 FQGTGA. The CDR3 covers 13 residues. V shed 4 bases and J shed 8 bases, with 12 bases lying between them. CDR3 loop: CASSSFTGYEQFF. The CDR3 DNA reads as TGTGCCAGCAGCTCGTTTACAGGGTATGAGCAGTTCTTC.

The chain is built from TRBV5-6 and TRBJ1-5; tentatively, D is TRBD1 (6 bases). Germline assignment: CDR1 SGHDT and CDR2 YYEEEE. Trimming removed 1 base at V and 4 bases at J, with 12 bases between. The CDR3 has 15 residues. CDR3 loop: CASSLNRVWNQPQHF. CDR3 DNA sequence: TGTGCCAGCAGCTTGAACAGGGTCTGGAATCAGCCCCAGCATTTT.

The gene calls are TRBV7-9 and TRBJ1-1; 8 bases are a match to TRBD1. This CDR3 is 12 amino acids long. The germline V gene has CDR1 SEHNR and CDR2 FQNEAQ (reference sequence). J lost 10 bases, V lost 3 bases, and 4 bases had no gene match. This CDR3 reads CASSFDGQGAFF. The CDR3 bases are TGTGCCAGCAGCTTCGACGGACAGGGAGCTTTCTTT. Combining the CDR3 with reference TRBV7-9 and TRBJ1-1 gives the whole variable domain DTGVSQNPRHKITKRGQNVTFRCDPISEHNRLYWYRQTLGQGPEFLTYFQNEAQLEKSRLLSDRFSAERPKGSFSTLEIQRTEQGDSAMYLCASSFDGQGAFFGQGTRLTVV.

This clonotype has just one count. The gene calls are TRBV20-1 and TRBJ1-5; the D is unclear. The germline V gene encodes CDR1 DFQATT and CDR2 SNEGSKA (reference sequence). Between the trimmed V and J ends, which lost 6 bases and 6 bases, there was a span of 15 bases. The CDR3 has 13 amino acids. The CDR3 nucleotides read TGCAGTGCCCTGGCGGGTTACGGTCAGCCCCAGCATTTT. Translating gives CSALAGYGQPQHF.

The CDR3 loop reads CASRSRPGLEGSGELFF. As DNA, the CDR3 is TGTGCCAGCAGGTCTAGACCGGGACTAGAGGGCTCCGGGGAGCTGTTTTTT. The gene calls are TRBV12-3 or TRBV12-4 and TRBJ2-2, with 8 bases lining up with TRBD2. This CDR3 contains 17 residues. Trimming at V came to 6 bases and at J to 6 bases, leaving 15 bases not matched to a gene.

The V gene is TRBV5-4, the J gene TRBJ2-5, with 8 bases fitting TRBD1. The DNA end lines up better with TRBJ2-7; the J call may be wrong. The V gene's germline CDR1 is SGHNT and CDR2 YYREEE (reference sequence). This CDR3 contains 14 residues. The CDR3 DNA follows: TGTGCCAGCAGCCCCTACAGGGGGAACGACGAGCAGTACTTC. Protein: CASSPYRGNDEQYF.

The gene calls are TRBV7-2 and TRBJ2-5; 8 bases are a match to TRBD2. This CDR3 region has 18 residues. Looked up from germline, CDR1 is SGHTA and CDR2 is FQGNSA. Trimming took 6 bases from V and 2 from J; bases not matched to a gene: 17. The CDR3 bases are TGTGCCAGCAGTCTACAAGCTCGGCTAGCGGGCGCACAAGAGACCCAGTACTTC. It translates to CASSLQARLAGAQETQYF.

This clonotype was picked up a small number of times. The chain uses TRBV28 and TRBJ2-2; D uncertain. Germline-derived CDR1 and CDR2 are MDHEN and SYDVKM. Trimming left V 2 bases short and J 3 bases short, with 4 bases between. The CDR3 has 13 amino acids. The CDR3 sequence: CASSLVYTGELFF. The CDR3 DNA sequence: TGTGCCAGCAGTTTAGTCTACACCGGGGAGCTGTTTTTT.

The table lists this clonotype with a few counts. The chain links TRBV6-5 to TRBJ2-2; D may be TRBD2 (6 bases). With 0 bases removed from V and 0 bases from J, the gap between germline ends came to 20 bases. The CDR3 length is 20 residues. Germline V gene sequence: CDR1 MNHEY, CDR2 SVGAGI. For the CDR3, the DNA is TGTGCCAGCAGTTACTCGATTTCGAGGCTAGCGCTAACGAACACCGGGGAGCTGTTTTTT. It specifies CASSYSISRLALTNTGELFF.

The chain links TRBV5-1 to TRBJ2-3; tentatively, D is TRBD1 (6 bases). V was clipped by 3 bases and J by 2 bases, with 7 bases between them. The CDR3 contains 13 residues. The V gene's germline CDR1 is SGHRS and CDR2 YFSETQ. The CDR3 DNA follows: TGCGCCAGCAGCTGGGGACACACAGATACGCAGTATTTT. Its protein is CASSWGHTDTQYF.

This clonotype has a handful of counts. The chain has TRBV28 and TRBJ2-2; D call uncertain. Trimming left V 6 bases short and J 1 base short, with 15 bases between. CDR1 MDHEN and CDR2 SYDVKM come from the germline V gene. The CDR3 runs 16 residues. The CDR3 here is CASSQLKWVNTGELFF. DNA of the CDR3: TGTGCCAGCAGCCAACTCAAATGGGTGAACACCGGGGAGCTGTTTTTT.

This clonotype came up a few times. The chain carries TRBV24-1 and TRBJ2-1; maybe TRBD1 (6 bases). V gave up 3 bases and J gave up 15 bases, with 14 bases separating them. Germline V gives CDR1 KGHDR, CDR2 SFDVKD. The CDR3 extends over 12 amino acids. The CDR3 nucleotides are TGTGCCACCAGTGATGTAACAGGGAGTCGGTTCTTC. This sequence encodes CATSDVTGSRFF.

A remark on this clonotype: The CDR3 carries no conserved terminal phenylalanine or tryptophan, so it likely arises from a read error. The V gene is TRBV6-5, the J gene TRBJ1-1; unclear D gene. The CDR3 consists of 17 residues. Germline-derived CDR1 and CDR2 are MNHEY and SVGAGI. Trimming took off 2 bases at V and 1 base at J, with 17 bases between the two ends. Here the CDR3 DNA reads TGTGCCAGCAGTTACGAGAGCAAGGACCCCGGGAACACTGAAGCTTTCCTT. Translated: CASSYESKDPGNTEAFL.

This clonotype was counted only a few times. This sequence joins TRBV5-1 and TRBJ2-5; 8 bases agree with TRBD1. V lost 0 bases, J lost 5 bases, and 12 bases stayed unmatched. Germline V gives CDR1 SGHRS, CDR2 YFSETQ. The CDR3 sequence is 17 residues long. CDR3 nucleotide sequence: TGCGCCAGCAGCTTGGCTCCCTCGACAGGGGCCCTGGAGACCCAGTACTTC. Translation: CASSLAPSTGALETQYF. Variable domain in full (rest from reference TRBV5-1 and TRBJ2-5): KAGVTQTPRYLIKTRGQQVTLSCSPISGHRSVSWYQQTPGQGLQFLFEYFSETQRNKGNFPGRFSGRQFSNSRSEMNVSTLELGDSALYLCASSLAPSTGALETQYFGPGTRLLVL.